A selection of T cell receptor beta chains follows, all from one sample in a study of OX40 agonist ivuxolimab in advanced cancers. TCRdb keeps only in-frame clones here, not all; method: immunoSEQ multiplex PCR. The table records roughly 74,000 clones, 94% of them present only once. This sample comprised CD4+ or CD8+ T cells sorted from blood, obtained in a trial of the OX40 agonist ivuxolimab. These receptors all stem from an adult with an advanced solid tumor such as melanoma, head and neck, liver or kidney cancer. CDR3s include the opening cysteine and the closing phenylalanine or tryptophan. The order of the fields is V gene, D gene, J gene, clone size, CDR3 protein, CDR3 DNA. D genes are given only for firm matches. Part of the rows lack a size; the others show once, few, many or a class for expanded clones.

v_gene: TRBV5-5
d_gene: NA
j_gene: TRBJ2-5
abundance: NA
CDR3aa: CASSYWDLVTSQETQYF
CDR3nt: TGTGCCAGCAGCTATTGGGACTTAGTCACATCACAAGAGACCCAGTACTTC

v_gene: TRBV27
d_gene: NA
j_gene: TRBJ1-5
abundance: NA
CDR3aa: CASSYGRVNQPQHF
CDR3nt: TGTGCCAGCAGTTACGGACGGGTCAATCAGCCCCAGCATTTT

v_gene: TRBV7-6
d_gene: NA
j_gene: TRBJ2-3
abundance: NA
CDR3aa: CASSLRGSSTDTQYF
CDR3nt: TGTGCCAGCAGCCTCCGCGGTTCTAGCACAGATACGCAGTATTTT

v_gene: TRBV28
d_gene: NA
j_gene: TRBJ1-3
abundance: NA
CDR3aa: CASSYAGAPQHF
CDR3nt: TGTGCCAGCAGCTATGCCGGGGCCCCTCAACATTTT

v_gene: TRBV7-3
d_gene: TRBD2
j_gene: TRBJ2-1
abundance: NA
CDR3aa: CASSPGLAGAGEQFF
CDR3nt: TGTGCCAGCAGCCCCGGACTAGCGGGAGCCGGTGAGCAGTTCTTC

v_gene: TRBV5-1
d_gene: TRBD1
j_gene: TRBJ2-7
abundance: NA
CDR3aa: CASSYAGTGPYEQYF
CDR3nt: TGCGCCAGCAGCTACGCCGGGACAGGGCCCTACGAGCAGTACTTC

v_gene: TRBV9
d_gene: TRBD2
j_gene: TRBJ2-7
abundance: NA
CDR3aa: CASSVSGVSYEQYF
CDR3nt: TGTGCCAGCAGCGTTAGCGGGGTCTCCTACGAGCAGTACTTC

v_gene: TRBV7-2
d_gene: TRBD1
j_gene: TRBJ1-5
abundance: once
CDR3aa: CASSLTGQGNQPQHF
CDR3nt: TGTGCCAGCAGCTTAACGGGACAGGGCAATCAGCCCCAGCATTTT

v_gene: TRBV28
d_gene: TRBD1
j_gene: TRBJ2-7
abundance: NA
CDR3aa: CASSFPPGQEFFYEQYF
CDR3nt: TGTGCCAGCAGTTTCCCTCCGGGACAGGAGTTTTTCTACGAGCAGTACTTC

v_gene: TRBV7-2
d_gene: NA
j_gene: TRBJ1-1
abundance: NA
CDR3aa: CASSLSGVGSPYTEAFF
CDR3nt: TGTGCCAGCAGCCTCTCGGGGGTCGGGTCTCCATACACTGAAGCTTTCTTT